This TCR beta chain was sequenced during a study of T cells in localized non-small cell lung cancer. Study observations and caveats: Sequencing, confined to only one tumor region, leaves heterogeneity possible. Higher blood T cell density went with longer overall survival. Within adjacent lung there appeared a median around 55 of the top 100 tumor clones. Uninvolved adjacent lung had higher T cell clonality than tumor and all other tissues.

Only in-frame clones appear in the TCRdb table, and some are missing; sequencing was by immunoSEQ multiplex PCR. In the table there are a few thousand clones, about 15% of which are singletons. Notes on this clone: The antigen remains unidentified.

CDR1 is SGHNT, CDR2 YENEEA, per germline. CDR3 length: 15 amino acids. The V gene end was trimmed by 6 bases and the J gene end by 0 bases; junction bases not matched to a gene: 8. The chain carries TRBV11-3 and TRBJ2-7, with TRBD1 identical over 7 bases. This receptor was identified in a woman aged 40 to 75 with stage II lung adenocarcinoma. The sequencing used lung tumor tissue, collected before any cancer treatment. The CDR3 sequence is CASRLDRFSSYEQYF. The CDR3 DNA follows: TGTGCCAGCAGATTGGACAGGTTCAGCTCCTACGAGCAGTACTTC.